This T cell receptor beta chain was identified in a study of cytomegalovirus exposure and HLA in healthy donors (dated by TCRdb to 2017 to 2019). General notes on the study: An earlier analysis of several hundred of the donors reported 250 to 300 Gb of sequence data and 100 million to 130 million unique TCR beta sequences from 150 million to 200 million T cells. An early release that covered some 640 HLA-typed donors contained around 300 gigabases of sequencing data and tens of millions of unique TCR sequences. Of the 398 genotyped donors, approximately 83% fell in the genetic ancestry cluster associated with self-reported Caucasian donors. The study aimed to test whether cataloging public T cell receptors could reveal signatures of past pathogen exposure. Using immunosequencing, the study profiled T cell repertoires from about 650 subjects and related those repertoires to cytomegalovirus serostatus. A separate validation cohort of roughly 130 different subjects was used in addition to the roughly 640-subject first cohort. To predict cytomegalovirus infection status, the study combined high-throughput TCR immunosequencing, statistical association of individual TCRs with disease status, and machine learning. In a later analysis, previously published TCR beta repertoires from 500 to 750 donors were re-analyzed and high-resolution HLA genotyping was added so that TCR occurrence patterns could be studied. Rather than using new phenotypic data, the later analysis identified candidate immune exposures from TCR beta sequences and from how often those sequences occurred across donors. To decide whether each TCR beta V gene segment behaved as functional or pseudogenic, an earlier analysis of some 600 of the donors relied on high-throughput TCR beta sequencing. Donor age, sex, ethnicity and CMV serostatus were compiled together with the repertoire data. A later genetic analysis took genome-wide SNP genotypes for about 55% of the 666 donors and used that subset as a discovery cohort. Every discovery cohort repertoire had been produced on one sequencing platform. HLA typing covered class I and class II loci at four-digit resolution. The number of typed donors differed by locus: roughly 629-630 for A, B, C, DRB1 and DQB1; 522 for DQA1; 606 for DPA1; and about 450 for DPB1. Because of strong linkage in the cohort, roughly five DR-DQ haplotypes were treated as single units for association and clustering. Among 300 to 450 genotyped donors of the cohort, an average of about 240,000 unique TCR beta nucleotide sequences were sequenced per donor, roughly a sixth of them non-productive. Paper-wide results and their limitations: It was suggested by the authors that the approach could potentially be generalized to other disease states and immunological phenotypes. Correlated functional status among segregating V segments might reflect linkage disequilibrium, but an unknown experimental factor could not be ruled out. When HLA alleles, especially DR and DQ, strongly co-occurred, TCR associations were difficult to assign to individual alleles. Presence/absence analyses assumed roughly uniform sequencing depth across donors, an assumption that may not hold. A later analysis found that TCR association rates varied across HLA loci, with DRB1 alleles showing the most associated TCRs and HLA-C alleles the fewest. An earlier analysis of 587 of the donors showed that most TCR beta V segments appeared in productive rearrangements either about 87% or about 30% of the time, which broadly matched IMGT annotations. The sequencing pipeline was judged likely to have produced a cluster of highly shared sequence variants as a technical artifact. In a later analysis, several top co-occurrence clusters were reported to appear linked to parvovirus B19, influenza, CMV and Epstein-Barr virus. This cohort had only TCR beta chains sequenced, and the lack of alpha or paired-chain data limited which features could be detected. The study listed 150 to 200 TCR beta chains as associated with cytomegalovirus. While some public TCRs were present in many individuals, most TCR sequences turned up only very rarely across donors. Because counts were too low, approximately 15 rarely observed V segments, including chromosome 9 orphons, were excluded from the earlier analysis of under 650 of the donors. Because some donors lacked HLA typing at each locus, the association tests relied only on the typed subset. In vitro tests confirmed that three of the cytomegalovirus-associated TCR beta chains recognize cytomegalovirus antigens. In a later genetic analysis, a missense DCLRE1C variant was associated with V-gene and J-gene trimming of TCR beta chains, and the association was replicated in an independent cohort. A further reported finding was that TCR beta sequences accurately predicted the HLA-A and HLA-B alleles for most subjects in the first cohort. CMV serostatus was the only immune exposure information available for the cohort. In a later analysis, some 18,000 TCR beta sequences were associated with specific HLA alleles at a false discovery rate of 0.05. According to a later genetic analysis, donors in an Asian-associated ancestry cluster had fewer N-insertions in productive TCRs than the approximately 630-donor mean. Cytomegalovirus status was reported to be diagnosed by the classifier with high specificity and sensitivity in both the original and validation cohorts. A later analysis found that HLA-associated TCR beta chains were more clonally expanded and had lower generation probabilities than equally common non-associated chains. A later analysis found that most CMV-associated TCR beta chains appeared HLA-restricted, with HLA associations seemingly driven largely by CMV exposure.

On this clone itself: Its antigen remains undetermined. There are no base qualities to consult, and no much larger clone falls within one base.

Receptor amplification or capture employed the immunoSEQ multiplex PCR assay. The multiplex PCR relied on a mix of 60 forward primers for TCR Vbeta segments and 13 reverse primers for TCR Jbeta segments. The CDR3 region of rearranged TCR beta genes was amplified from genomic DNA with a multiplex PCR assay. The amplified TCR beta libraries were sequenced on the Illumina HiSeq System as 87-base-pair reads. The study's processing was this. In a later analysis, roughly 80 million unique TCR beta chains were counted across the 690 or so repertoires, and about 9.9 million of these chains were shared by at least two donors. Raw reads were error-corrected and collapsed into unique sequences with a nearest-neighbor algorithm that merged closely related sequences to remove PCR and sequencing errors. V, D and J gene segments were assigned by aligning CDR3 sequences to IMGT reference sequences. For a sequence to be retained, a match of at least six nucleotides to both a V gene segment and a J gene segment was required. Rearrangements were called productive when the CDR3 lacked stop codons and stayed in frame with V and J; all others were non-productive. CDR3 was defined according to IMGT convention as the region running from the second conserved V-encoded cysteine to the conserved J-encoded phenylalanine. Sequences without an unambiguous match to a single V gene segment were excluded from the earlier analysis of a few hundred of the donors. In an earlier analysis of approximately 610 of the donors, V segments were called functional above 56.7% productive rearrangements and were called segregating when the between-donor standard deviation exceeded 5%. To diagnose cytomegalovirus status from the catalog of TCR beta chain sequences, a statistical classification framework was built. In a later analysis, TCR nucleotide sequences were compared against IMGT/GENE-DB human TR gene sequences so that V and J genes could be assigned. A later analysis assigned CDR3 sequences and most-parsimonious VDJ recombination scenarios with the TCRdist pipeline. In a later analysis, each TCR beta chain was defined by its CDR3 amino acid sequence together with its V-gene family, and reads without a unique V-gene family were excluded. A later analysis removed 450 to 600 highly shared, low-generation-probability nucleotide sequences to deal with suspected cross-contamination and a sequencing artifact. A later analysis calculated a clonal expansion index for each public chain from normalized within-repertoire ranks of inferred template counts. A later analysis computed generation probabilities with a VDJ recombination model fitted to out-of-frame rearrangements, and checked the results against IGoR. In a later analysis, TCR-TCR, TCR-HLA and TCR-CMV co-occurrence was scored with hypergeometric tests, and a repertoire-size bias correction was applied to TCR pairs. A later analysis estimated false discovery rates by permuting HLA or CMV assignments 20 times. A later analysis grouped co-occurring TCRs with DBSCAN, adding TCRdist sequence similarity when clustering within HLA-allele-positive subsets. Co-occurrence clustering excluded repertoires with fewer than 30,000 or more than 120,000 public chains, plus five with anomalous nucleotide sharing. Drawn from immuneACCESS, this table holds only the in-frame rearrangements with V and J called that TCRdb kept. Clones are partly lost; checked studies trace under half to an unresolved V gene and leave the rest unexplained. The DNA was the basis for D and trimming; V, J and clone size are from that table. The sample has about 130,000 clones on record, 60% to 80% of them singletons. The top ten clonotypes cover 1% to 1.5% of the sample.

The cohort consisted of 666 healthy bone marrow donors. At the time of sampling, every cohort member was nominally healthy, though immune exposures that went unrecorded were likely present. The donor was CMV seronegative and was included in the group of several hundred seronegative cohort members. A peripheral blood sample was collected from each donor, and TCR beta sequencing was performed on peripheral blood mononuclear cells. The Qiagen DNeasy Blood Extraction Kit was used to extract genomic DNA from the blood cell samples. The clonotype was recovered from a man between 50 and 59 years old in good health and CMV-seronegative. The material sequenced was PBMCs.

The CDR3 region reads CASSSQGAGHTNYGYTF. The sequenced DNA is TGTGCCAGCAGTAGTCAGGGGGCCGGACATACTAACTATGGCTACACCTTC. The sequence is built from TRBV27 and TRBJ1-2; a stretch of 8 junction bases matches TRBD1. V is pruned by 5 bases and J by 0 bases, leaving 11 bases of the junction without a gene match. The germline V gene encodes CDR1 MNHEY and CDR2 SMNVEV (reference sequence). Including cysteine and phenylalanine, the CDR3 has 17 amino acids. Of the read, only the CDR3 DNA is kept; its 51 bases are in frame from base 1.